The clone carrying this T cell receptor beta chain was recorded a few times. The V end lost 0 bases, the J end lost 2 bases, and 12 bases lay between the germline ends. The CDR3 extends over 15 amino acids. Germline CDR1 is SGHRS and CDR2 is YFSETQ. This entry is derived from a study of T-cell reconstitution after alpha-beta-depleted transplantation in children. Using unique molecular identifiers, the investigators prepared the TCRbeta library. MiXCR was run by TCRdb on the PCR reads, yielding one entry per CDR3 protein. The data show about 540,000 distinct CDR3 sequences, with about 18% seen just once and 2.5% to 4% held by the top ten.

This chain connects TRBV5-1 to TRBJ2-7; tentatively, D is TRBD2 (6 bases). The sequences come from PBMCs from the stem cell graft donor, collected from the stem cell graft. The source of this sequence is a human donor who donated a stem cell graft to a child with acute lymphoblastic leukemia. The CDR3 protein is CASSLAGVPPYEQYF. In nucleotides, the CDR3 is TGCGCCAGCAGCTTGGCGGGAGTCCCCCCCTACGAGCAGTACTTC.